One sample yielded the 2 T cell receptor beta chains listed below, sequenced in a study of blood T cell repertoires in COVID-19. Only in-frame clones appear in the TCRdb table, and some are missing; sequencing was by immunoSEQ multiplex PCR. This sample has over 150,000 clones, with roughly 80% found just once. The specimen was PBMCs or T cells enriched from blood (not recorded which). These receptors were taken from a man in his forties who had recovered from COVID-19.

The CDR3 sequence: CASSLAYAGGYGYTF. The CDR3 DNA sequence: TGTGCCAGCAGCTTGGCTTACGCAGGGGGCTATGGCTACACCTTC. The chain couples TRBV5-5 to TRBJ1-2; TRBD1 matches 7 bases. Germline lookup yields CDR1 SGHKS and CDR2 YYEKEE (reference sequence). The V segment lost 0 bases and the J segment 4 bases; nucleotides outside the gene matches: 6. The CDR3 contains 15 residues. The whole variable domain, filled in from reference TRBV5-5 and TRBJ1-2, reads DAGVTQSPTHLIKTRGQQVTLRCSPISGHKSVSWYQQVLGQGPQFIFQYYEKEERGRGNFPDRFSARQFPNYSSELNVNALLLGDSALYLCASSLAYAGGYGYTFGSGTRLTVV.

This clone was observed a handful of times. Other DNA variants within this sample encode the same CDR3. V is TRBV7-2 and J is TRBJ1-1; D may be TRBD1 (5 bases). The germline V gene has CDR1 SGHTA and CDR2 FQGNSA. This CDR3 has 13 amino acids. Trimming pared 2 bases from V and 1 base from J, leaving 5 bases between. The CDR3: CASSLRGNTEAFF. In DNA form, the CDR3 reads TGTGCCAGCAGCTTAAGGGGGAACACTGAAGCTTTCTTT.